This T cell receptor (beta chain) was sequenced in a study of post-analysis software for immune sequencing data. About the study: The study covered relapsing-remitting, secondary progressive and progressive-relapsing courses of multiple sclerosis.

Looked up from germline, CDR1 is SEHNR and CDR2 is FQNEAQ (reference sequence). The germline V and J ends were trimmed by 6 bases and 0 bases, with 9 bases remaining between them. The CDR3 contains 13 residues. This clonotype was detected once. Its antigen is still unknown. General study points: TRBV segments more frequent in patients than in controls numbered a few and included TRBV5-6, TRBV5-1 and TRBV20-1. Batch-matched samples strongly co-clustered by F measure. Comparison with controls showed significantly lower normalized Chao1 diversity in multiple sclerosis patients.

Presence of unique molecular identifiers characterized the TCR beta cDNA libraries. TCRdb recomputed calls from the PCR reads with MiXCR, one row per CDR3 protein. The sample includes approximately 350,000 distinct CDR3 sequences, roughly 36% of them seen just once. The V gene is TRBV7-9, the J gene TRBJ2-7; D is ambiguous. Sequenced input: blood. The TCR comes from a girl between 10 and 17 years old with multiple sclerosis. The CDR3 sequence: CASSTLSSYEQYF. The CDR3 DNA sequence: TGTGCCAGCAGTACCCTTAGCTCCTACGAGCAGTACTTC. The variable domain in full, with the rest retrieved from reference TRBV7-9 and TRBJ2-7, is DTGVSQNPRHKITKRGQNVTFRCDPISEHNRLYWYRQTLGQGPEFLTYFQNEAQLEKSRLLSDRFSAERPKGSFSTLEIQRTEQGDSAMYLCASSTLSSYEQYFGPGTRLTVT.